The 32 T cell receptor beta chains in this list originate from one sample, sequenced in a study of glioma-infiltrating T cells after dendritic cell vaccination. Method: immunoSEQ multiplex PCR; TCRdb's copy keeps in-frame clones and lacks some. The sample includes more than 75,000 clones, around four fifths of them seen just once. Stated time point: after dendritic cell vaccination, including at tumor progression/relapse. The source was blood, collected after dendritic cell vaccination. Receptors were obtained from a human donor with glioblastoma.

This clone was seen a few times. The rearrangement uses TRBV6-6 and TRBJ2-7; a possible D gene is TRBD1 (6 bases). The CDR3 is 15 residues long. CDR1 and CDR2 from the germline V gene are MNHNY and SVGAGI (reference sequence). V lost 0 bases and J 4 bases, leaving 13 bases between the germline ends. This chain's CDR3 is CASSYSTQGKYEQYF. The CDR3 DNA reads as TGTGCCAGCAGTTACTCGACCCAGGGGAAGTACGAGCAGTACTTC.

CDR3: CATSRDQNRVGEKLFF. Written as DNA, the CDR3 is TGTGCCACCAGCAGAGATCAGAACAGGGTGGGCGAAAAACTGTTTTTT. The rearrangement uses TRBV15 and TRBJ1-4, with D perhaps TRBD1 (6 bases). The germline V gene encodes CDR1 LNHNV and CDR2 YYDKDF (reference sequence). The CDR3 is 16 amino acids. Trimming left V 0 bases short and J 8 bases short, with 16 bases between. Complete variable domain (other parts from reference TRBV15 and TRBJ1-4): DAMVIQNPRYQVTQFGKPVTLSCSQTLNHNVMYWYQQKSSQAPKLLFHYYDKDFNNEADTPDNFQSRRPNTSFCFLDIRSPGLGDTAMYLCATSRDQNRVGEKLFFGSGTQLSVL.

DNA of the CDR3: TGTGCCAGCAGTGACCCCCGCCTGGGAGGTCAGCCCCAGCATTTT. The encoded protein is CASSDPRLGGQPQHF. The gene calls are TRBV6-1 and TRBJ1-5; D not resolved. V dropped 3 bases and J dropped 6 bases, with 15 bases sitting between them. This CDR3 is built from 15 residues. Per germline, CDR1 MNHNS and CDR2 SASEGT.

The chain combines TRBV7-9 with TRBJ2-7, with 7 positions matching TRBD2. The germline V gene has CDR1 SEHNR and CDR2 FQNEAQ (reference sequence). This CDR3 has 17 amino acids. The J segment lost 0 bases and the V segment lost 1 base, leaving 9 bases of the junction unmatched. CDR3 bases: TGTGCCAGCAGCTTAGTAAAGGGAAGGGACTACTCCTACGAGCAGTACTTC. This translates into CASSLVKGRDYSYEQYF.

The chain combines TRBV6-5 with TRBJ2-7; 7 bases map to TRBD1. The V gene's germline CDR1 is MNHEY and CDR2 SVGAGI. The CDR3 consists of 15 residues. The J segment lost 3 bases and the V segment lost 1 base, leaving 6 bases of the junction unmatched. DNA of the CDR3: TGTGCCAGCAGTTACTTGGGACAGTCGATCTACGAGCAGTACTTC. This sequence encodes CASSYLGQSIYEQYF.

The V call is TRBV6-1, the J call TRBJ2-7; D not certain. Trimming removed 3 bases at V and 7 bases at J, with 16 bases between. The CDR3 covers 14 residues. Germline lookup yields CDR1 MNHNS and CDR2 SASEGT. In nucleotides, the CDR3 is TGTGCCAGCAGTGAGGGCGTGTCCTCTGGGGAGCAGTACTTC. Amino acid sequence: CASSEGVSSGEQYF.

CDR3 residues: CASSVWAVQNTIYF. The CDR3 DNA reads as TGTGCCAGCAGCGTATGGGCAGTCCAAAACACCATATATTTT. The genes are TRBV9 and TRBJ1-3; D is undetermined. The CDR3 extends over 14 amino acids. The V end lost 1 base, the J end lost 6 bases, and 11 bases lay between the germline ends. Germline V gives CDR1 SGDLS, CDR2 YYNGEE.

This chain links TRBV4-1 with TRBJ2-5, with TRBD2 matching over 13 bases. Trimming cost V 3 bases and J 3 bases; bases outside gene matches: 16. Germline CDR1 and CDR2: MGHRA and YSYEKL. The CDR3 consists of 20 residues. CDR3: CASSQLLAGGLVGVEETQYF. Here the CDR3 DNA reads TGCGCCAGCAGCCAGCTACTAGCGGGGGGGCTCGTGGGAGTGGAAGAGACCCAGTACTTC.

V gene TRBV7-2 combines with J gene TRBJ2-6; 9 bases are shared with TRBD1. Germline trimming cut 5 bases from V and 3 bases from J; bases unmatched to any gene: 2. This CDR3 is built from 15 residues. CDR1 SGHTA and CDR2 FQGNSA come from the germline V gene. This CDR3 is CASSGTGIGANVLTF. CDR3 coding DNA: TGTGCCAGCAGCGGGACAGGGATTGGGGCCAACGTCCTGACTTTC.

The CDR3 is CASSIAPRVSNQPQHF. CDR3 DNA sequence: TGTGCCAGTAGTATTGCCCCCAGGGTTAGCAATCAGCCCCAGCATTTT. The chain joins TRBV19 to TRBJ1-5; TRBD1 might be the D (5 bases). This CDR3 has 16 amino acids. Germline V gives CDR1 LNHDA, CDR2 SQIVND (reference sequence). Deletions cut 3 bases from V and 0 bases from J, with 12 bases between.

This sequence joins TRBV5-1 and TRBJ1-2, with D possibly being TRBD1 (5 bases). The CDR3 length is 14 residues. The V end was cut by 3 bases, the J end by 8 bases, with 17 bases between. Germline lookup yields CDR1 SGHRS and CDR2 YFSETQ. CDR3 in amino acids: CASSSGAGDRGYTF. As DNA, the CDR3 is TGCGCCAGCAGCTCCGGAGCGGGGGATCGCGGCTACACCTTC.

The chain carries TRBV6-1 and TRBJ1-1, with unresolved D. Germline V lookup: CDR1 MNHNS, CDR2 SASEGT. Deletions cut 1 base from V and 3 bases from J, with 6 bases between. The CDR3 runs to 13 residues. The CDR3 DNA reads as TGTGCCAGCAGTGAAGGAGTGGACACTGAAGCTTTCTTT. It translates to CASSEGVDTEAFF.

The V call is TRBV27, the J call TRBJ1-2; unclear D gene. Trimming took off 2 bases at V and 0 bases at J, with 10 bases between the two ends. The length of the CDR3 is 15 residues. Germline V gene data show CDR1 as MNHEY and CDR2 as SMNVEV (reference sequence). This CDR3 is CASSLGREPNYGYTF. The CDR3 coding sequence is TGTGCCAGCAGTTTAGGGCGAGAACCTAACTATGGCTACACCTTC.

The gene calls are TRBV2 and TRBJ1-2; 8 bases fit TRBD1. This CDR3 region has 14 residues. Germline CDR1 and CDR2: SNHLY and FYNNEI. Trimming removed 6 bases from V and 8 bases from J; junction bases left unmatched: 11. The CDR3 here is CASSPDRGIFGYTF. CDR3 DNA sequence: TGTGCCAGCAGCCCCGACAGGGGAATCTTCGGCTACACCTTC.

The rearrangement links TRBV19 to TRBJ2-5; no reliable D call. V lost 4 bases and J lost 1, with 7 bases in between. The CDR3 has 13 amino acids. The germline CDR1 and CDR2 sequences are LNHDA and SQIVND (reference sequence). The CDR3 bases are TGTGCCAGTAGTACCCTCAGCCAAGAGACCCAGTACTTC. Translating it yields CASSTLSQETQYF.

This chain connects TRBV9 to TRBJ2-3; unclear D gene. This CDR3 is 13 amino acids long. Germline values: CDR1 SGDLS, CDR2 YYNGEE. V shed 4 bases and J shed 4 bases, with 10 bases lying between them. Written as DNA, the CDR3 is TGTGCCAGCAGCACTCCCTCCTCAGATACGCAGTATTTT. It yields the protein CASSTPSSDTQYF.

The chain joins TRBV6-5 to TRBJ2-1, with TRBD1 matching over 7 bases. This CDR3 spans 14 amino acids. Trimming at V came to 6 bases and at J to 6 bases, leaving 8 bases not matched to a gene. In germline, CDR1 is MNHEY, CDR2 SVGAGI. The CDR3 sequence is CASSLRQGPNEQFF. In DNA form, the CDR3 reads TGTGCCAGCAGCCTCCGACAGGGACCCAATGAGCAGTTCTTC.

The V call is TRBV6-1, the J call TRBJ2-7; the D gene is possibly TRBD2 (5 bases). Looked up from germline, CDR1 is MNHNS and CDR2 is SASEGT. There are 15 residues in the CDR3. Trimming removed 0 bases at V and 4 bases at J, with 13 bases between. The CDR3 region is CASSEAGVVGYEQYF. Here the CDR3 DNA reads TGTGCCAGCAGTGAAGCCGGGGTTGTAGGGTACGAGCAGTACTTC.

This chain uses TRBV5-1 with TRBJ1-5; 9 bases align to TRBD1. Germline V gene lookup returns CDR1 SGHRS and CDR2 YFSETQ. Trimming at V came to 0 bases and at J to 4 bases, leaving 5 bases not matched to a gene. The CDR3 runs 16 residues. The CDR3 loop is CASSLGDRAFNQPQHF. In nucleotides, the CDR3 is TGCGCCAGCAGCTTGGGGGACAGGGCTTTTAATCAGCCCCAGCATTTT.

The chain carries TRBV5-1 and TRBJ1-2; D perhaps matches TRBD1 (6 bases). The CDR3 has 14 residues. With 2 bases removed from V and 4 bases from J, the gap between germline ends came to 12 bases. Germline values: CDR1 SGHRS, CDR2 YFSETQ. CDR3 coding DNA: TGCGCCAGCAGCTTTACCGGGACATCCTATGGCTACACCTTC. Translated, it gives CASSFTGTSYGYTF.

The V gene is TRBV2, the J gene TRBJ1-3, with TRBD1 identical over 8 bases. V lost 8 bases to trimming and J lost 4 bases; unmatched junction nucleotides: 7. There are 14 residues in the CDR3. The germline V gene has CDR1 SNHLY and CDR2 FYNNEI. Here the CDR3 DNA reads TGTGCCAGCCGGACTCGACAGGGGGGAAACACCATATATTTT. It codes for CASRTRQGGNTIYF.

The CDR3 region is CASRRAFSDTEAFF. The CDR3 DNA reads TGCGCCAGCAGGCGGGCGTTTTCGGACACTGAAGCTTTCTTT. The chain joins TRBV5-1 to TRBJ1-1; D unclear. This CDR3 has 14 residues. V lost 5 bases to trimming and J lost 3 bases, with 14 bases between them. Per germline, CDR1 SGHRS and CDR2 YFSETQ.

This clone was observed once. The chain uses TRBV6-5 and TRBJ2-5; tentative D call: TRBD2 (6 bases). Trimming removed 6 bases from V and 5 bases from J, with 16 bases in between. Per the germline V gene, CDR1 is MNHEY and CDR2 is SVGAGI. This CDR3 is built from 14 residues. As DNA, the CDR3 is TGTGCCAGCAGAACGGGAGAGGCGGTGGAGACCCAGTACTTC. Amino acid sequence: CASRTGEAVETQYF.

The chain employs TRBV7-9 and TRBJ2-7; no reliable D call. The CDR3 is 11 residues long. CDR1 and CDR2 from the germline V gene are SEHNR and FQNEAQ (reference sequence). Trimming cost V 2 bases and J 3 bases, with 2 bases left between them. CDR3 in amino acids: CASSLYYEQYF. The CDR3 coding sequence is TGTGCCAGCAGCTTATACTACGAGCAGTACTTC.

This clone was detected once. The rearrangement joins TRBV19 to TRBJ1-6, with 7 bases aligning to TRBD1. V was pared by 6 bases and J by 7 bases, with 9 bases of the junction left unmatched. Germline V lookup: CDR1 LNHDA, CDR2 SQIVND (reference sequence). The CDR3 totals 15 residues. The CDR3 loop reads CASSPPQGVNSPLHF. CDR3 in DNA: TGTGCCAGTAGCCCTCCTCAGGGGGTCAATTCACCCCTCCACTTT.

The chain carries TRBV28 and TRBJ2-7, with a possible D match to TRBD2 (5 bases). V dropped 3 bases and J dropped 7 bases, with 13 bases sitting between them. Per the germline V gene, CDR1 is MDHEN and CDR2 is SYDVKM. This CDR3 is 13 amino acids long. CDR3 coding DNA: TGTGCCAGCAGTTTGAGCGGCGACGGGGAGCAGTACTTC. This gives the protein CASSLSGDGEQYF. The whole variable domain, filled in from reference TRBV28 and TRBJ2-7, reads DVKVTQSSRYLVKRTGEKVFLECVQDMDHENMFWYRQDPGLGLRLIYFSYDVKMKEKGDIPEGYSVSREKKERFSLILESASTNQTSMYLCASSLSGDGEQYFGPGTRLTVT.

V usage is TRBV7-2 and J usage is TRBJ2-1, with TRBD1 matching 8 bases. The CDR3 length is 17 residues. The ends lost 5 bases at V and 2 bases at J; junction bases unmatched: 11. CDR1 SGHTA and CDR2 FQGNSA come from the germline V gene. The CDR3 is CASSGYGQGRPYNEQFF. CDR3 nucleotide sequence: TGTGCCAGCAGCGGGTACGGACAGGGCCGTCCCTACAATGAGCAGTTCTTC.

This clone was counted only a few times. For the CDR3, the DNA is TGTGCCAGCTATCACAGGGCCTCTGGAAACACCATATATTTT. Encoded protein: CASYHRASGNTIYF. V is TRBV2 and J is TRBJ1-3, with a possible D match to TRBD1 (6 bases). The V end lost 8 bases, the J end lost 0 bases, and 11 bases lay between the germline ends. The V gene's germline CDR1 is SNHLY and CDR2 FYNNEI. The CDR3 runs to 14 residues.

V and J are TRBV5-1 and TRBJ2-3; maybe TRBD2 (7 bases). V was pared by 3 bases and J by 4 bases, with 15 bases between. CDR1 and CDR2 (germline): SGHRS, YFSETQ. This CDR3 is 15 amino acids long. CDR3 nucleotide sequence: TGCGCCAGCAGCTATAGAGGGGGGGCCCCAGATACGCAGTATTTT. Residues: CASSYRGGAPDTQYF.

This chain links TRBV9 with TRBJ1-1; D uncertain. V lost 3 bases, J lost 4 bases, and 16 bases lay in between. This CDR3 is built from 15 residues. From germline, CDR1 is SGDLS and CDR2 YYNGEE. DNA for the CDR3: TGTGCCAGCAGCGCTGGCACTAGGTTTGCCACTGAAGCTTTCTTT. Translating gives CASSAGTRFATEAFF.

The chain combines TRBV2 with TRBJ1-2; maybe TRBD1 (5 bases). This CDR3 is 13 amino acids long. Per the germline V gene, CDR1 is SNHLY and CDR2 is FYNNEI. V lost 8 bases, J lost 4 bases, and 14 bases lay in between. CDR3 protein: CASDWQGTYGYTF. The DNA for the CDR3 is TGTGCCAGCGACTGGCAGGGCACCTATGGCTACACCTTC. Full variable domain (missing parts from reference TRBV2 and TRBJ1-2): EPEVTQTPSHQVTQMGQEVILRCVPISNHLYFYWYRQILGQKVEFLVSFYNNEISEKSEIFDDQFSVERPDGSNFTLKIRSTKLEDSAMYFCASDWQGTYGYTFGSGTRLTVV.

The gene calls are TRBV5-4 and TRBJ1-6; D not resolved. The germline V and J ends were trimmed by 0 bases and 5 bases, with 9 bases remaining between them. This CDR3 comprises 15 residues. Germline V gene data show CDR1 as SGHNT and CDR2 as YYREEE (reference sequence). CDR3 DNA sequence: TGTGCCAGCAGCTTGGAACCAGGAAATAATTCACCCCTCCACTTT. Amino acid sequence: CASSLEPGNNSPLHF.